The clone carrying this T cell receptor beta chain has a handful of counts. This entry comes from a study of regulatory T cells in long-lasting Graves disease. Sequencing libraries for TCR beta were prepared with iRepertoire HTBI primers and Arm-PCR of CDR3 regions. One entry per CDR3 protein, called by TCRdb with MiXCR from the multiplex PCR reads. The table includes more than 650,000 distinct CDR3 sequences, 30% detected once. This CDR3 spans 14 amino acids. Per germline, CDR1 MNHNS and CDR2 SASEGT. V lost 5 bases to trimming and J lost 6 bases, with 16 bases between them. Noted time point: persistent/refractory GD, antithyroid drugs over 5 years with positive TRAb. The TCR library was prepared using RNA isolated from PBMCs. Staff drew about 10 milliliters of peripheral blood into EDTA tubes.

The sample here was peripheral blood mononuclear cells (PBMCs), taken when the disease was refractory, from a patient treated with antithyroid drugs. The TCR sequence derives from a female donor with Graves disease. This rearrangement joins TRBV6-1 to TRBJ1-1, with D possibly being TRBD1 (6 bases). The CDR3 bases are TGTGCCAGCAGTACGAACCAGGGGTATCCTGAAGCTTTCTTT. Translating gives CASSTNQGYPEAFF.